The T cell receptor beta chain under discussion was sequenced for a study of blood T cell repertoires in COVID-19. Whole-study context: Material from acute and convalescent COVID-19 was sourced from the United States, Italy and Spain. T cells, B-cell-depleted T cells, or PBMCs supplied cDNA or gDNA.

CDR1 and CDR2 from the germline V gene are MDHEN and SYDVKM. V shed 6 bases, J shed 3 bases, and the junction held 1 base outside the gene matches. This CDR3 contains 12 residues. Per the authors' pipeline: Reference gene primer amplification yielded estimated nucleated cell counts. Sequencing was performed with immunoSEQ multiplex PCR; in TCRdb, only in-frame clones are kept and a portion is missing. The V and J calls and clone size come from that table; D and trimming were worked out from the DNA. The sample lists around 200,000 clones, around nine tenths occurring once. The TCR sequence derives from a woman between 18 and 29 years old who had recovered from COVID-19. Sequencing was done on a sample of peripheral blood. The chain recombines TRBV28 with TRBJ1-2, with 7 bases that match TRBD1. This CDR3 reads CASSQGDYGYTF. In DNA form, the CDR3 reads TGTGCCAGCAGCCAGGGGGACTATGGCTACACCTTC.